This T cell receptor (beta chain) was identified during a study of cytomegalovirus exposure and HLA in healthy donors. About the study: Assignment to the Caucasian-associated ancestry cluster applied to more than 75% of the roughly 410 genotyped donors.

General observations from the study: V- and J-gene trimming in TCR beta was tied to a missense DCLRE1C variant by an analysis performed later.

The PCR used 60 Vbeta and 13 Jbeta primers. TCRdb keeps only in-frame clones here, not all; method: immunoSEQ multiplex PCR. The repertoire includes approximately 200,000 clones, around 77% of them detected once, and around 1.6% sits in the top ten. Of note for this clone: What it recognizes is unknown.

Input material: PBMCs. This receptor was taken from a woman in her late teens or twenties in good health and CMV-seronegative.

The CDR3 DNA sequence: TGTGCCAGTAGTACTCTAGCGAAAGAGACCCAGTACTTC. Its protein is CASSTLAKETQYF. The chain employs TRBV19 and TRBJ2-5; a possible D gene is TRBD2 (6 bases). The germline V gene encodes CDR1 LNHDA and CDR2 SQIVND (reference sequence). The CDR3 contains 13 residues. Deletions cut 4 bases from V and 3 bases from J, with 9 bases between. The entire variable domain, with the rest obtained from reference TRBV19 and TRBJ2-5, is as follows: DGGITQSPKYLFRKEGQNVTLSCEQNLNHDAMYWYRQDPGQGLRLIYYSQIVNDFQKGDIAEGYSVSREKKESFPLTVTSAQKNPTAFYLCASSTLAKETQYFGPGTRLLVL.